These 26 T cell receptor beta chains originate from one sample sequenced in a study of shared clonotypes between healthy human individuals. Produced via immunoSEQ multiplex PCR; TCRdb's table is partial and in-frame only. The table has millions of clones, just over 90% seen once. Material for sequencing was naive CD4+ T cells sorted from blood. The subset is: CD45RA+ positively selected. The receptors stem from a man in his late teens or twenties in good health.

V and J are TRBV5-4 and TRBJ2-3, with 8 positions matching TRBD2. This CDR3 comprises 15 residues. The ends lost 7 bases at V and 1 base at J; junction bases unmatched: 8. Germline assignment: CDR1 SGHNT and CDR2 YYREEE (reference sequence). The CDR3 DNA sequence: TGTGCCAGCGCTGCTAGTAGCGGGGGCACAGATACGCAGTATTTT. This translates into CASAASSGGTDTQYF.

The chain employs TRBV14 and TRBJ2-7; D unclear. This CDR3 is 12 amino acids long. The V end was cut by 1 base, the J end by 7 bases, with 8 bases between. Per the germline V gene, CDR1 is SGHDN and CDR2 is FVKESK. The CDR3 DNA sequence: TGTGCCAGCAGCCAAGCCAGTGGTGAGCAGTACTTC. This sequence encodes CASSQASGEQYF.

This clone was recorded only once. The rearrangement joins TRBV19 to TRBJ2-3; possibly TRBD2 for D (5 bases). Germline V lookup: CDR1 LNHDA, CDR2 SQIVND (reference sequence). Trimming removed 7 bases from V and 2 bases from J, with 10 bases in between. The CDR3 runs to 13 residues. CDR3 region: CASKHRDTDTQYF. CDR3 sequence (DNA): TGTGCCAGTAAACACCGGGACACAGATACGCAGTATTTT. Full variable domain (rest looked up from reference TRBV19 and TRBJ2-3): DGGITQSPKYLFRKEGQNVTLSCEQNLNHDAMYWYRQDPGQGLRLIYYSQIVNDFQKGDIAEGYSVSREKKESFPLTVTSAQKNPTAFYLCASKHRDTDTQYFGPGTRLTVL.

Details on this clone: Other DNA variants within this sample encode the same CDR3. The chain links TRBV7-2 to TRBJ2-7, with 7 bases that match TRBD1. V dropped 3 bases and J dropped 2; count of bases not matched to a gene: 4. This CDR3 has 14 residues. Looked up from germline, CDR1 is SGHTA and CDR2 is FQGNSA. The CDR3: CASSLYRGPYEQYF. The CDR3 DNA follows: TGTGCCAGCAGCTTGTACAGGGGCCCCTACGAGCAGTACTTC. The full variable domain, with the rest looked up from reference TRBV7-2 and TRBJ2-7, is GAGVSQSPSNKVTEKGKDVELRCDPISGHTALYWYRQSLGQGLEFLIYFQGNSAPDKSGLPSDRFSAERTGGSVSTLTIQRTQQEDSAVYLCASSLYRGPYEQYFGPGTRLTVT.

This chain joins TRBV7-2 and TRBJ2-3; TRBD2 aligns across 12 bases. CDR3 length equals 17 residues. Trimming at V came to 1 base and at J to 0 bases, leaving 2 bases not matched to a gene. The germline V gene encodes CDR1 SGHTA and CDR2 FQGNSA. The DNA for the CDR3 is TGTGCCAGCAGCTTAGGGCTAGCGGGGGGGAGCACAGATACGCAGTATTTT. It codes for CASSLGLAGGSTDTQYF.

Concerning this clone itself: At the DNA level, this CDR3 is encoded by other sequences in the same sample as well. This chain joins TRBV5-1 and TRBJ2-7, with D maybe TRBD2 (6 bases). This CDR3 contains 14 residues. Germline CDR1 SGHRS, CDR2 YFSETQ. V was shortened by 4 bases and J by 0 bases, with 11 bases between the two germline ends. CDR3 sequence: CASSPGGSSYEQYF. DNA for the CDR3: TGCGCCAGCAGCCCCGGGGGAAGCTCCTACGAGCAGTACTTC.

This clone has a handful of counts. This sequence joins TRBV30 and TRBJ1-1; a possible D gene is TRBD1 (6 bases). The CDR3 runs to 13 residues. Germline V gives CDR1 GTSNPN, CDR2 SVGIG (reference sequence). Trimming pared 4 bases from V and 8 bases from J, leaving 17 bases between. DNA of the CDR3: TGTGCCTGGACCTCAGGGGTTCAGGGGGAAGCTTTCTTT. This codes for CAWTSGVQGEAFF.

The chain joins TRBV2 to TRBJ1-3; the D is unclear. The V end lost 0 bases, the J end lost 0 bases, and 9 bases lay between the germline ends. The CDR3 is 16 residues long. Germline-derived CDR1 and CDR2 are SNHLY and FYNNEI. The CDR3 loop reads CASSEAISYSGNTIYF. The CDR3 nucleotides are TGTGCCAGCAGTGAAGCGATTTCTTACTCTGGAAACACCATATATTTT. Combining the CDR3 with reference TRBV2 and TRBJ1-3 gives the whole variable domain EPEVTQTPSHQVTQMGQEVILRCVPISNHLYFYWYRQILGQKVEFLVSFYNNEISEKSEIFDDQFSVERPDGSNFTLKIRSTKLEDSAMYFCASSEAISYSGNTIYFGEGSWLTVV.

The J gene is TRBJ2-1, the V gene TRBV6-5, with 8 bases lining up with TRBD2. CDR3 length: 16 amino acids. CDR1 and CDR2 (germline): MNHEY, SVGAGI. V lost 1 base and J lost 8; bases outside the gene matches: 10. CDR3 protein: CASSYWGTRFIDEQFF. The CDR3 nucleotides are TGTGCCAGCAGTTACTGGGGGACTAGATTCATCGATGAGCAGTTCTTC.

The chain employs TRBV5-4 and TRBJ1-1; the D is unclear. The germline gives CDR1 SGHNT, CDR2 YYREEE (reference sequence). This CDR3 region has 14 residues. Trimming left V 0 bases short and J 0 bases short, with 6 bases between. CDR3 nucleotide sequence: TGTGCCAGCAGCTTGGACATGATGAACACTGAAGCTTTCTTT. As protein: CASSLDMMNTEAFF.

Of note for this clone: The same CDR3 arises from other DNA sequences in this sample as well. The genes are TRBV6-5 and TRBJ2-7; TRBD2 might be the D (6 bases). The ends were cut back, 5 bases at V and 5 bases at J, with 7 bases in the middle. The CDR3 consists of 11 residues. Germline V gene lookup returns CDR1 MNHEY and CDR2 SVGAGI. The CDR3 DNA sequence: TGTGCCAGCAGTAGGAGGGACGAGCAGTACTTC. It is translated as CASSRRDEQYF.

This clone was detected once. The chain combines TRBV6-7 with TRBJ1-5, with D hard to call. TRBV6-7 is an open reading frame whose function is uncertain. The ends were cut back, 7 bases at V and 0 bases at J, with 13 bases in the middle. This CDR3 has 15 amino acids. In DNA, the CDR3 is TGTGCCAGCACCCTTTGGGGATCTAGCAATCAGCCCCAGCATTTT. It yields the protein CASTLWGSSNQPQHF.

This chain uses TRBV5-4 with TRBJ2-5, with 9 bases lining up with TRBD1. Per the germline V gene, CDR1 is SGHNT and CDR2 is YYREEE (reference sequence). This CDR3 is 16 amino acids long. V lost 4 bases to trimming and J lost 5 bases; unmatched junction nucleotides: 12. This chain's CDR3 is CASSPGTGRWVETQYF. The CDR3 coding sequence is TGTGCCAGCAGCCCCGGGACAGGGAGATGGGTTGAGACCCAGTACTTC.

The table lists this clone with a count of one. The chain recombines TRBV11-2 with TRBJ2-5; 8 nucleotides align to TRBD2. V lost 1 base, J lost 5 bases, and 6 bases stayed unmatched. Germline lookup yields CDR1 SGHAT and CDR2 FQNNGV. CDR3 length: 15 amino acids. Here the CDR3 reads CASSLVTGGTETQYF. Written as DNA, the CDR3 is TGTGCCAGCAGCTTAGTCACGGGGGGGACCGAGACCCAGTACTTC.

This chain links TRBV10-3 with TRBJ2-7; TRBD1 aligns across 7 bases. CDR1 and CDR2 (germline): ENHRY, SYGVKD. CDR3 length equals 14 residues. V trimming: 6 bases; J trimming: 2 bases; junction bases outside the gene matches: 7. The DNA of the CDR3 is TGTGCCATCAGACCGGGACAGACTACCTACGAGCAGTACTTC. Amino acids: CAIRPGQTTYEQYF.

The chain joins TRBV19 to TRBJ2-5; possible D gene TRBD2, 5 bases. This CDR3 has 15 amino acids. CDR1 and CDR2 (germline): LNHDA, SQIVND (reference sequence). V was shortened by 4 bases and J by 2 bases, with 14 bases between the two germline ends. The CDR3 bases are TGTGCCAGTAGTACTATGGGTACTAGGCAAGAGACCCAGTACTTC. Translated, it gives CASSTMGTRQETQYF.

The J gene is TRBJ2-7, the V gene TRBV9, with D uncertain. V lost 0 bases to trimming and J lost 5 bases, with 12 bases between them. The germline V gene encodes CDR1 SGDLS and CDR2 YYNGEE. This CDR3 spans 14 amino acids. This CDR3 is CASSVGPRGDEQYF. The CDR3, as DNA: TGTGCCAGCAGCGTAGGCCCAAGAGGAGACGAGCAGTACTTC.

V is TRBV7-9 and J is TRBJ1-2; D is uncertain. Looked up from germline, CDR1 is SEHNR and CDR2 is FQNEAQ (reference sequence). The length of the CDR3 is 15 residues. Trimming took 2 bases from V and 0 from J, leaving 10 bases between them. DNA for the CDR3: TGTGCCAGCAGCTTATTTGACTCACCTAACTATGGCTACACCTTC. Protein: CASSLFDSPNYGYTF.

This chain connects TRBV5-4 to TRBJ1-2; TRBD1 agrees at 9 bases. CDR1 is SGHNT and CDR2 is YYREEE in the germline V gene (reference sequence). After removal of 4 bases from V and 9 bases from J, the junction contained 10 bases not matched to a gene. The length of the CDR3 is 14 residues. The CDR3 region is CASSLWGQGRSYTF. For the CDR3, the DNA is TGTGCCAGCAGCCTTTGGGGACAGGGAAGGAGCTACACCTTC.

The rearrangement joins TRBV2 to TRBJ1-1, with unresolved D. This CDR3 has 12 residues. The V end lost 8 bases, the J end lost 7 bases, and 14 bases lay between the germline ends. Germline assignment: CDR1 SNHLY and CDR2 FYNNEI. CDR3 nucleotides: TGTGCCAGCTTACAGTATTCGTTTGAAGCTTTCTTT. Translated: CASLQYSFEAFF.

The J gene is TRBJ1-1, the V gene TRBV18; perhaps TRBD1 as D (6 bases). The CDR3 contains 14 residues. The germline V gene has CDR1 KGHSH and CDR2 LQKENI. V shed 5 bases and J shed 4 bases, with 14 bases lying between them. The CDR3, as DNA: TGTGCCAGCTCAGCCTTACAGGGAAGCACTGAAGCTTTCTTT. It specifies CASSALQGSTEAFF.

The chain uses TRBV19 and TRBJ1-1; 7 nucleotides align to TRBD1. CDR3 size: 16 residues. V trimming: 7 bases; J trimming: 1 base; junction bases outside the gene matches: 12. Germline lookup yields CDR1 LNHDA and CDR2 SQIVND (reference sequence). CDR3 in amino acids: CASKGESDRANTEAFF. The CDR3 bases are TGTGCCAGTAAGGGGGAGTCCGACAGGGCGAACACTGAAGCTTTCTTT.

Remarks on this clone: The sample has other DNA sequences that encode this CDR3 too. The chain's CDR3 is CASSDPAGGAYEQYF. CDR3 sequence (DNA): TGCGCCAGCAGTGACCCAGCGGGAGGTGCCTACGAGCAGTACTTC. V usage is TRBV10-1 and J usage is TRBJ2-7, with 9 nucleotides matching TRBD2. The germline V gene encodes CDR1 WNHNN and CDR2 SYGVQD (reference sequence). This CDR3 has 15 residues. V shed 3 bases, J shed 2 bases, and the junction held 5 bases outside the gene matches.

The chain employs TRBV7-2 and TRBJ1-4; D gene uncertain. The CDR3 is 15 amino acids. CDR1 SGHTA and CDR2 FQGNSA come from the germline V gene. The germline V and J ends were trimmed by 5 bases and 5 bases, with 15 bases remaining between them. The CDR3 region is CASSVSGRENEKLFF. In DNA, the CDR3 is TGTGCCAGCAGCGTATCGGGGAGAGAGAATGAAAAACTGTTTTTT. Looking up the rest from reference TRBV7-2 and TRBJ1-4 gives the full variable domain: GAGVSQSPSNKVTEKGKDVELRCDPISGHTALYWYRQSLGQGLEFLIYFQGNSAPDKSGLPSDRFSAERTGGSVSTLTIQRTQQEDSAVYLCASSVSGRENEKLFFGSGTQLSVL.

The chain joins TRBV4-1 to TRBJ2-2; 8 nucleotides agree with TRBD1. The J segment lost 0 bases and the V segment lost 0 bases, leaving 9 bases of the junction unmatched. The CDR3 spans 19 residues. The V gene's germline CDR1 is MGHRA and CDR2 YSYEKL. The chain's CDR3 is CASSQDSFQGASNTGELFF. The DNA for the CDR3 is TGCGCCAGCAGCCAAGATAGTTTCCAGGGGGCCTCGAACACCGGGGAGCTGTTTTTT.

The chain recombines TRBV2 with TRBJ1-5, with 8 nucleotides matching TRBD1. The CDR3 is 23 residues long. The germline V gene has CDR1 SNHLY and CDR2 FYNNEI. V lost 4 bases to trimming and J lost 0 bases; unmatched junction nucleotides: 26. The CDR3 nucleotides are TGTGCCAGCAGTGGATTGCGAGGCCCCAGATCCCCGGACAGGGTTTATAGCAATCAGCCCCAGCATTTT. This encodes CASSGLRGPRSPDRVYSNQPQHF.